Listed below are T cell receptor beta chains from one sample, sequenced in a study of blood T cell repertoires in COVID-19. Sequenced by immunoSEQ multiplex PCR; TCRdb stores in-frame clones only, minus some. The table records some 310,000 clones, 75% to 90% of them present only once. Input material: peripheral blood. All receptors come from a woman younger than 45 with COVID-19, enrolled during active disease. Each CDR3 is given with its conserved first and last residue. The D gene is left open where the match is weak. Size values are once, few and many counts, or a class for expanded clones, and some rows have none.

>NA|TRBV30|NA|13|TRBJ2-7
CAWRQGTTYEQYF
TGTGCCTGGAGGCAGGGTACCACCTACGAGCAGTACTTC
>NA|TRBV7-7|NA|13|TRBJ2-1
CASSPLRGNEQFF
TGTGCCAGCAGCCCCCTCCGAGGCAATGAGCAGTTCTTC
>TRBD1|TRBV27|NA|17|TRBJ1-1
CASSRTLIGTVNTEAFF
TGTGCCAGCAGCCGTACCTTGATCGGGACAGTCAACACTGAAGCTTTCTTT
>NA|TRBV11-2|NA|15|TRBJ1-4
CASSQPGGQSEKLFF
TGTGCCAGCAGCCAGCCCGGCGGACAGTCTGAAAAACTGTTTTTT
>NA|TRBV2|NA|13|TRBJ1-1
CASSPDMDTEAFF
TGTGCCAGCAGCCCAGACATGGACACTGAAGCTTTCTTT
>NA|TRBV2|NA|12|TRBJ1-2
CASREQGLGYTF
TGTGCCAGCAGAGAACAGGGTTTAGGCTACACCTTC
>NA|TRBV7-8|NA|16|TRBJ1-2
CASSPPLGTLRYGYTF
TGTGCCAGCAGCCCTCCTCTGGGGACTTTGCGGTATGGCTACACCTTC
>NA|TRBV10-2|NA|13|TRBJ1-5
CASSDARNQPQHF
TGCGCCAGCAGTGACGCACGGAATCAGCCCCAGCATTTT
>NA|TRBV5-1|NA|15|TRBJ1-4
CASSPTGDSGEKLFF
TGCGCCAGCAGCCCAACGGGAGACAGTGGGGAAAAACTGTTTTTT
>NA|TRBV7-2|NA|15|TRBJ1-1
CASSLDGAGNTEAFF
TGTGCCAGCAGCTTAGATGGGGCTGGCAACACTGAAGCTTTCTTT
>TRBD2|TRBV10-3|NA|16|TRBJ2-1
CAISEPGLAGVDEQFF
TGTGCCATCAGTGAGCCGGGACTAGCGGGAGTCGATGAGCAGTTCTTC
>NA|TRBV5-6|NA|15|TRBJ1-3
CASSDYWSSGNTIYF
TGTGCCAGCAGCGACTACTGGAGCTCTGGAAACACCATATATTTT
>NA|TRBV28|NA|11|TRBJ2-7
CASSSGVREYF
TGTGCCAGCAGTTCGGGGGTTCGGGAGTACTTC
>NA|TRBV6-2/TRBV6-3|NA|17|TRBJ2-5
CASSYGLSRGIQETQYF
TGTGCCAGCAGTTACGGGCTCAGCCGGGGGATCCAAGAGACCCAGTACTTC
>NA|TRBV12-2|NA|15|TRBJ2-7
CASRSLGGVVREQYF
TGTGCAAGTCGCTCCTTAGGGGGGGTAGTGCGCGAGCAGTACTTC
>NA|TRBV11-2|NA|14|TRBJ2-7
CASSLSSGTYEQYF
TGTGCCAGCAGCTTAAGCTCCGGGACCTACGAGCAGTACTTC
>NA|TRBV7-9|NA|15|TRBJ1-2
CASSLVMGALYGYTF
TGTGCCAGCAGCTTAGTCATGGGGGCACTCTATGGCTACACCTTC
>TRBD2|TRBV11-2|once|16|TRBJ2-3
CASSLTGGLSTDTQYF
TGTGCCAGCAGCTTGACGGGAGGTCTTAGCACAGATACGCAGTATTTT
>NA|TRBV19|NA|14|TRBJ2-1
CASGAGTSYNEQFF
TGTGCCAGTGGAGCCGGGACAAGCTACAATGAGCAGTTCTTC
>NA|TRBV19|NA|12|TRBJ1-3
CASTHSGNTIYF
TGTGCCAGTACCCACAGTGGAAACACCATATATTTT
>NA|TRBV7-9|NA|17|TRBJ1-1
CASSLGFLGQTNTEAFF
TGTGCCAGCAGCTTAGGCTTCCTAGGACAAACGAACACTGAAGCTTTCTTT
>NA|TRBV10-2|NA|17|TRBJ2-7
CASSESGGTHSSYEQYF
TGCGCCAGCAGTGAGTCAGGCGGGACTCATAGCTCCTACGAGCAGTACTTC
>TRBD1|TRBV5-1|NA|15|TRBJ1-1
CASSWRTGPNTEAFF
TGCGCCAGCAGCTGGCGGACAGGGCCGAACACTGAAGCTTTCTTT
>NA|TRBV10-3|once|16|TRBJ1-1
CAISETRDIRNTEAFF
TGTGCCATCAGTGAGACTCGGGACATCCGGAACACTGAAGCTTTCTTT
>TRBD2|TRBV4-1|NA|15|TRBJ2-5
CASSQQRENWETQYF
TGCGCCAGCAGCCAACAGCGGGAGAATTGGGAGACCCAGTACTTC
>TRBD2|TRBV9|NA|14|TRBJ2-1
CASSASGLVVEQFF
TGTGCCAGCAGCGCTTCGGGACTAGTGGTTGAGCAGTTCTTC
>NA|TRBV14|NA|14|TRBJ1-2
CASSQVSVYYGYTF
TGTGCCAGCAGCCAAGTGTCAGTTTACTATGGCTACACCTTC
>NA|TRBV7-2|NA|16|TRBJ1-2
CASSLAKSGTLTGYTF
TGTGCCAGCAGCTTAGCGAAAAGTGGGACATTAACTGGCTACACCTTC
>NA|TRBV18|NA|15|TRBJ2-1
CASSPSFTQDNEQFF
TGTGCCAGCTCACCAAGCTTCACCCAGGACAATGAGCAGTTCTTC
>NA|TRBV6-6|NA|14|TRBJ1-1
CASSYSLGQTEAFF
TGTGCCAGCAGTTACTCTCTGGGGCAGACTGAAGCTTTCTTT
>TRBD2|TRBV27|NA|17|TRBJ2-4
CASSLSGASGRGYIQYF
TGTGCCAGCAGTCTGTCCGGGGCTAGCGGGAGAGGATACATTCAGTACTTC
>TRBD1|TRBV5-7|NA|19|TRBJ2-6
CASSLLVGQGGPGANVLTF
TGTGCCAGCAGCTTATTAGTTGGACAGGGAGGTCCAGGGGCCAACGTCCTGACTTTC
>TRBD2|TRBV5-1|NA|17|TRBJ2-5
CASSPRLAGGPEETQYF
TGCGCCAGCAGCCCGAGACTAGCGGGAGGGCCGGAAGAGACCCAGTACTTC
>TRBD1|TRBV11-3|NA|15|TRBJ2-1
CASSLGGQGSNEQFF
TGTGCCAGCAGCTTAGGGGGACAGGGTAGCAATGAGCAGTTCTTC
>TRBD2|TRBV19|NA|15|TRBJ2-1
CASTLSGSSYNEQFF
TGTGCCAGTACCCTTAGCGGGAGTAGCTACAATGAGCAGTTCTTC
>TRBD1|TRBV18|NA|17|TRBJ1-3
CASSPRTGTGYGNTIYF
TGTGCCAGCTCACCAAGGACAGGGACTGGTTATGGAAACACCATATATTTT
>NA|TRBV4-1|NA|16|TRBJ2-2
CASSQDWGQNTGELFF
TGCGCCAGCAGCCAAGATTGGGGACAGAACACCGGGGAGCTGTTTTTT